These T cell receptor beta chains were read from a single sample in a study of T cell responses to AZD1222 COVID-19 vaccine. The protocol was immunoSEQ multiplex PCR, while the TCRdb copy is restricted to in-frame clones and leaves out a portion. Found here are approximately 77,000 clones, 70% to 90% of them singletons; the top ten hold 3.4%. Here the sequenced sample was peripheral blood, taken 28 days after the second AZD1222 dose. The receptors stem from an adult who received the AZD1222 COVID-19 vaccine. The CDR3 runs from the conserved cysteine through the conserved F or W. The D gene is left open where the match is weak. Not every row has a clone size; where given, it reads once, few, many or a size class.

abundance,j_gene,v_gene,d_gene,CDR3nt,CDR3aa
.,TRBJ2-7,TRBV7-8,.,TGTGCCAGCAGCTTAAGTAGAGGGTTGGGTGGGGAGCAGTACTTC,CASSLSRGLGGEQYF
once,TRBJ2-2,TRBV12-3/TRBV12-4,.,TGTGCCAGCAGTTTTTCTATCACCGGGGAGCTGTTTTTT,CASSFSITGELFF
.,TRBJ1-6,TRBV25-1,.,TGTGCCAGCAGTGAACCCCCCGGTAGCTCCTATAATTCACCCCTCCACTTT,CASSEPPGSSYNSPLHF
.,TRBJ2-3,TRBV25-1,.,TGTGCCAGCAGGCAGGGTGGGGCAGATACGCAGTATTTT,CASRQGGADTQYF
.,TRBJ2-1,TRBV18,.,TGTGCCAGCTCACAGTCGTCAGGGCGAGGGAATGAGCAGTTCTTC,CASSQSSGRGNEQFF
.,TRBJ2-2,TRBV7-9,.,TGTGCCAGCAGCCCCCGCCTCAGCGGGTACACCGGGGAGCTGTTTTTT,CASSPRLSGYTGELFF
.,TRBJ1-5,TRBV30,.,TGTGCCTGGAGTTTGGCGGGATATAGCAATCAGCCCCAGCATTTT,CAWSLAGYSNQPQHF
.,TRBJ2-7,TRBV11-2,.,TGTGCCAGCAGCTTTCACAGGGGAGGTTACGAGCAGTACTTC,CASSFHRGGYEQYF
.,TRBJ1-1,TRBV6-2/TRBV6-3,TRBD1,TGTGCCAGCAGTCAGATCCGGGACAGGGCAAAGAACACTGAAGCTTTCTTT,CASSQIRDRAKNTEAFF
.,TRBJ2-1,TRBV7-3,.,TGTGCCAGCAGCTTAATGGCGGGCTCGGGCGATGAGCAGTTCTTC,CASSLMAGSGDEQFF